The entry below gives a single T cell receptor (beta chain) sequence along with its context. Its cognate antigen is unknown. Clones were sequenced by immunoSEQ multiplex PCR, and TCRdb holds only the in-frame ones, with some missing. The sample yields a few million clones, 90% to 95% seen once. Germline assignment: CDR1 PRHDT and CDR2 FYEKMQ (reference sequence). J was trimmed by 0 bases and V by 5 bases; bases with no gene match: 19. CDR3 length equals 21 residues. The data stem from a study of shared clonotypes between healthy human individuals. Study results and limitations: For naive CD4 cells, around 5.1% of clonotypes were shared across a handful of donors. Read depth was anticipated to influence clonotype sharing among donors. A generally larger estimated richness was seen in naive subsets than in memory subsets.

Both subsets, CD45RA+ naive and CD45RA-negative memory, were split from the CD4+ cells. The sequencing sample was made of naive CD4+ T cells from PBMCs. The subset here: CD45RA+ positively selected. The TCR sequence derives from a man aged 18 to 29 in good health. Some clones in this sample may be carry-over from other donors' samples. This chain connects TRBV13 to TRBJ2-4, with 10 positions matching TRBD2. This CDR3 is CASSPTTIASGSYLAKNIQYF. CDR3 DNA: TGTGCCAGCAGCCCCACGACTATTGCTAGCGGGAGTTATCTAGCCAAAAACATTCAGTACTTC.